The next 27 T cell receptor beta chains were all read from a single sample in a study of CD8+CD57+ T cells in acquired aplastic anemia. The TCR beta profiling, which covered VDJ combination and CDR3 sequence, was carried out using genomic DNA as the template. A single record per CDR3 protein comes from TCRdb applying MiXCR to the reads. The repertoire holds around 200,000 distinct CDR3 sequences, with 61% as singletons. Sequenced material: sorted CD4+, CD8+, or CD8+CD57+ T cells (not recorded which) from PBMCs. Receptors originate from a human donor in good health.

The gene calls are TRBV15 and TRBJ1-5; D remains unclear. The length of the CDR3 is 12 residues. Germline V gene lookup returns CDR1 LNHNV and CDR2 YYDKDF (reference sequence). The ends were cut back, 6 bases at V and 11 bases at J, with 14 bases in the middle. Here the CDR3 reads CATSNEQTAQHF. The CDR3 DNA reads TGTGCCACCAGTAACGAGCAGACCGCCCAGCATTTT.

V usage is TRBV19 and J usage is TRBJ2-7, with D maybe TRBD1 (5 bases). This CDR3 has 14 residues. CDR1 and CDR2 from the germline V gene are LNHDA and SQIVND (reference sequence). V was trimmed by 6 bases and J by 0 bases, leaving 12 bases between them. The CDR3 loop reads CASSQTVDSYEQYF. Written as DNA, the CDR3 is TGTGCCAGTAGCCAGACAGTTGACTCCTACGAGCAGTACTTC.

In this sample, this clonotype turned up a few times. The chain couples TRBV7-3 to TRBJ2-5, with 13 bases identical to TRBD2. This CDR3 has 16 amino acids. Unmatched junction bases numbered 9, after V lost 6 bases and J lost 5 bases. Germline V CDR1 and CDR2: SGHTA, FQGTGA. CDR3 DNA: TGTGCCAGCAGTGACTCGACTAGCGGGGGGAATGAGACCCAGTACTTC. This translates into CASSDSTSGGNETQYF. The complete variable domain, with remaining parts taken from reference TRBV7-3 and TRBJ2-5, reads GAGVSQTPSNKVTEKGKYVELRCDPISGHTALYWYRQSLGQGPEFLIYFQGTGAADDSGLPNDRFFAVRPEGSVSTLKIQRTERGDSAVYLCASSDSTSGGNETQYFGPGTRLLVL.

This clonotype has more than one count but fewer than ten. The chain uses TRBV7-3 and TRBJ1-1; 10 bases align to TRBD1. The V segment lost 3 bases and the J segment 5 bases; nucleotides outside the gene matches: 9. The CDR3 is made up of 16 amino acids. The germline gives CDR1 SGHTA, CDR2 FQGTGA. The DNA of the CDR3 is TGTGCCAGCAGCTTTAAAACGGGACAGGGGCCGACTGAAGCTTTCTTT. Its translation is CASSFKTGQGPTEAFF.

The chain uses TRBV2 and TRBJ2-7; D not certain. There are 13 residues in the CDR3. In germline, CDR1 is SNHLY, CDR2 FYNNEI. Trimming removed 6 bases from V and 3 bases from J, with 12 bases in between. Written as DNA, the CDR3 is TGTGCCAGCAGCTTCACCCAATTCTACGAGCAGTACTTC. Translation: CASSFTQFYEQYF.

The V call is TRBV7-6, the J call TRBJ1-2, with TRBD1 matching 10 bases. Germline-derived CDR1 and CDR2 are SGHVS and FNYEAQ. The CDR3 totals 13 residues. V shed 5 bases, J shed 11 bases, and the junction held 8 bases outside the gene matches. The DNA of the CDR3 is TGTGCCAGCAGCCGAGGGACAGGGGCTGGGTACACCTTC. It encodes CASSRGTGAGYTF.

The V gene is TRBV4-3, the J gene TRBJ2-1, with D perhaps TRBD1 (6 bases). Trimming stripped 5 bases from V and 10 bases from J, with 18 bases between. Germline-derived CDR1 and CDR2 are LGHNA and YSLEER. The CDR3 is 14 residues long. The CDR3 here is CASSMAGQIYEQFF. CDR3 sequence (DNA): TGCGCCAGCAGCATGGCCGGACAGATCTACGAGCAGTTCTTC.

This sequence joins TRBV7-6 and TRBJ2-1; TRBD2 matches 11 bases. Germline trimming cut 0 bases from V and 3 bases from J; bases unmatched to any gene: 4. The CDR3 spans 17 residues. Germline-derived CDR1 and CDR2 are SGHVS and FNYEAQ. The CDR3 sequence: CASSLATGTSGYNEQFF. In nucleotides, the CDR3 is TGTGCCAGCAGCTTAGCGACCGGGACTAGCGGCTACAATGAGCAGTTCTTC.

At least ten counts were recorded for this clonotype. The rearrangement uses TRBV20-1 and TRBJ2-1, with 8 bases matching TRBD2. The CDR3 totals 14 residues. Germline V gives CDR1 DFQATT, CDR2 SNEGSKA (reference sequence). Trimming removed 5 bases from V and 4 bases from J; junction bases left unmatched: 7. The CDR3 region is CSASLAGVYNEQFF. Written as DNA, the CDR3 is TGCAGTGCTTCCCTAGCGGGCGTTTACAATGAGCAGTTCTTC.

This clonotype was detected many times. This sequence joins TRBV2 and TRBJ2-7, with 9 bases lining up with TRBD1. The CDR3 covers 14 residues. With 7 bases clipped from V and 2 bases from J, the junction kept 6 bases outside the gene matches. Germline lookup yields CDR1 SNHLY and CDR2 FYNNEI. CDR3 nucleotides: TGTGCCAGCAAGCCGGGACAGGGCCCCTACGAGCAGTACTTC. It yields the protein CASKPGQGPYEQYF. Supplemented by reference TRBV2 and TRBJ2-7, the full variable domain reads EPEVTQTPSHQVTQMGQEVILRCVPISNHLYFYWYRQILGQKVEFLVSFYNNEISEKSEIFDDQFSVERPDGSNFTLKIRSTKLEDSAMYFCASKPGQGPYEQYFGPGTRLTVT.

The chain has TRBV4-1 and TRBJ1-2; D remains ambiguous. The CDR3 is 14 amino acids. V lost 4 bases to trimming and J lost 1 base, with 10 bases between them. The V gene's germline CDR1 is MGHRA and CDR2 YSYEKL. Here the CDR3 reads CASSPMGINYGYTF. The CDR3 bases are TGCGCCAGCAGCCCGATGGGGATTAACTATGGCTACACCTTC.

A note on this clonotype: One end of the junction fails to match germline, which may point to a read error. This chain uses TRBV6-5 with TRBJ2-3; D ambiguous. This CDR3 has 10 residues. CDR1 and CDR2 (germline): MNHEY, SVGAGI. The CDR3 region has the DNA TGTGCCAGCAGTTATGGAATGGCGCATTTT. This translates into CASSYGMAHF.

As for this clonotype: This clone may be a read error of a much larger clone one base away. This chain uses TRBV11-2 with TRBJ2-2; unclear D gene. V lost 3 bases, J lost 3 bases, and 23 bases lay in between. This CDR3 has 19 residues. CDR1 and CDR2 from the germline V gene are SGHAT and FQNNGV. The DNA for the CDR3 is TGTGCCAGCAGCTTGCGTAGGGAATTCGTCGGTGGGGACACCGGGGAGCTGTTTTTT. This sequence encodes CASSLRREFVGGDTGELFF. Full variable domain (remainder filled in from reference TRBV11-2 and TRBJ2-2): EAGVAQSPRYKIIEKRQSVAFWCNPISGHATLYWYQQILGQGPKLLIQFQNNGVVDDSQLPKDRFSAERLKGVDSTLKIQPAKLEDSAVYLCASSLRREFVGGDTGELFFGEGSRLTVL.

The chain uses TRBV25-1 and TRBJ2-1; 7 bases match TRBD2. After removal of 2 bases from V and 3 bases from J, the junction contained 7 bases not matched to a gene. The CDR3 covers 16 residues. Germline V CDR1 and CDR2: MGHDK, SYGVNS. The DNA of the CDR3 is TGTGCCAGCAGTGAAACAAGGGAGGGGTTCTACAATGAGCAGTTCTTC. Amino acid sequence: CASSETREGFYNEQFF.

The chain is built from TRBV20-1 and TRBJ1-5; no reliable D call. Germline V gives CDR1 DFQATT, CDR2 SNEGSKA (reference sequence). There are 13 residues in the CDR3. V was shortened by 3 bases and J by 3 bases, with 9 bases between the two germline ends. CDR3 nucleotides: TGCAGTGCTAGTCACGGAGCCAATCAGCCCCAGCATTTT. It encodes CSASHGANQPQHF.

At least ten counts were recorded for this clonotype. The V gene is TRBV5-8, the J gene TRBJ2-3; 9 bases match TRBD2. The V and J ends lost 2 bases and 4 bases, in that order; junction bases with no gene match: 5. Per germline, CDR1 SGHTS and CDR2 YDEGEE. The CDR3 has 15 amino acids. CDR3 sequence (DNA): TGTGCCAGCAGCTTCCGCGGGGGGGCTGCAGATACGCAGTATTTT. As protein: CASSFRGGAADTQYF.

Comments on this clonotype: A clone one base away is much larger, so this may be a read error. The missing conserved phenylalanine or tryptophan at the end of this CDR3 makes a read error likely. The chain links TRBV11-2 to TRBJ1-4; 7 nucleotides line up with TRBD1. V shed 6 bases, J shed 2 bases, and the junction held 3 bases outside the gene matches. Per the germline V gene, CDR1 is SGHAT and CDR2 is FQNNGV. This CDR3 is 14 amino acids long. CDR3 sequence (DNA): TGTGCCAGCAGTACAGGGGTTACTAATGAAAAACTGTTTTCT. It translates to CASSTGVTNEKLFS.

Ten or more counts support this clonotype. The chain joins TRBV5-1 to TRBJ1-1; D call uncertain. Germline V gives CDR1 SGHRS, CDR2 YFSETQ. The CDR3 runs 15 residues. The V end was cut by 0 bases, the J end by 1 base, with 10 bases between. Here the CDR3 reads CASSLVDPTNTEAFF. The CDR3 DNA sequence: TGCGCCAGCAGCTTGGTGGATCCGACGAACACTGAAGCTTTCTTT. Together with reference TRBV5-1 and TRBJ1-1, the CDR3 gives the full variable domain: KAGVTQTPRYLIKTRGQQVTLSCSPISGHRSVSWYQQTPGQGLQFLFEYFSETQRNKGNFPGRFSGRQFSNSRSEMNVSTLELGDSALYLCASSLVDPTNTEAFFGQGTRLTVV.

The CDR3 here is CASRSADGLAGAIVTQYF. In DNA, the CDR3 is TGTGCCAGCAGGAGCGCCGACGGACTAGCGGGAGCAATCGTGACCCAGTACTTC. The chain uses TRBV7-8 and TRBJ2-5; 13 bases align to TRBD2. This CDR3 is built from 18 residues. Germline lookup yields CDR1 SGHVS and CDR2 FQNEAQ. After removal of 6 bases from V and 7 bases from J, the junction contained 17 bases not matched to a gene.

V gene TRBV10-1 combines with J gene TRBJ1-1; 9 nucleotides match TRBD1. J lost 1 base, V lost 4 bases, and 4 bases had no gene match. Germline V lookup: CDR1 WNHNN, CDR2 SYGVQD (reference sequence). There are 15 residues in the CDR3. The CDR3 nucleotides are TGCGCCAGCAGTGTGGGGGACAGGGAGAACACTGAAGCTTTCTTT. As protein: CASSVGDRENTEAFF.

The rearrangement links TRBV25-1 to TRBJ2-5; D is perhaps TRBD1 or TRBD2 (6 bases each). CDR3 length: 14 amino acids. Trimming cost V 1 base and J 5 bases, with 11 bases left between them. Germline CDR1 is MGHDK and CDR2 is SYGVNS. The CDR3 sequence: CASSESEGGETQYF. CDR3 nucleotides: TGTGCCAGCAGTGAATCGGAAGGGGGGGAGACCCAGTACTTC.

The genes are TRBV7-6 and TRBJ2-3; TRBD2 agrees at 11 bases. The CDR3 runs 17 residues. Per the germline V gene, CDR1 is SGHVS and CDR2 is FNYEAQ. V was clipped by 5 bases and J by 2 bases; unmatched bases: 9. The CDR3 DNA reads TGTGCCAGCAGCGCTCTAGCGGGGGGCGGGACCACAGATACGCAGTATTTT. Amino acids: CASSALAGGGTTDTQYF.

The chain combines TRBV10-3 with TRBJ2-7, with 9 bases aligning to TRBD2. This CDR3 has 17 residues. Germline lookup yields CDR1 ENHRY and CDR2 SYGVKD. The V and J ends lost 0 bases and 3 bases, in that order; junction bases with no gene match: 9. This chain's CDR3 is CAISESGLAWRGYEQYF. The CDR3 DNA reads as TGTGCCATCAGTGAGTCGGGACTAGCCTGGAGAGGCTACGAGCAGTACTTC.

The chain carries TRBV7-8 and TRBJ2-2; 7 nucleotides line up with TRBD1. The CDR3 consists of 18 residues. V was clipped by 1 base and J by 0 bases; unmatched bases: 8. Germline-derived CDR1 and CDR2 are SGHVS and FQNEAQ. The CDR3 region has the DNA TGTGCCAGCAGCTTAGTGCAAGGACAGGTGACGAACACCGGGGAGCTGTTTTTT. Translated, it gives CASSLVQGQVTNTGELFF.

V and J are TRBV7-2 and TRBJ1-1, with D perhaps matching TRBD1 (5 bases). CDR1 is SGHTA, CDR2 FQGNSA, per germline. The ends were cut back, 2 bases at V and 1 base at J, with 11 bases in the middle. This CDR3 has 15 amino acids. The CDR3 here is CASSLSLTGNTEAFF. CDR3 bases: TGTGCCAGCAGCTTATCGTTAACAGGGAACACTGAAGCTTTCTTT. The whole variable domain, remainder taken from reference TRBV7-2 and TRBJ1-1, is GAGVSQSPSNKVTEKGKDVELRCDPISGHTALYWYRQSLGQGLEFLIYFQGNSAPDKSGLPSDRFSAERTGGSVSTLTIQRTQQEDSAVYLCASSLSLTGNTEAFFGQGTRLTVV.

At least ten counts were recorded for this clonotype. V gene TRBV4-1 combines with J gene TRBJ1-1; D may be TRBD1 (5 bases). This CDR3 spans 15 amino acids. V was cut by 5 bases and J by 1 base, with 14 bases left in between. Germline V gene data show CDR1 as MGHRA and CDR2 as YSYEKL. The CDR3 here is CASSSMGTANTEAFF. In nucleotides, the CDR3 is TGCGCCAGCAGCTCTATGGGGACGGCGAACACTGAAGCTTTCTTT.

This clonotype was detected many times. The chain employs TRBV5-5 and TRBJ1-1; 7 bases agree with TRBD1. Unmatched junction bases numbered 10, after V lost 2 bases and J lost 3 bases. Per germline, CDR1 SGHKS and CDR2 YYEKEE (reference sequence). The CDR3 sequence is 16 residues long. CDR3 in amino acids: CASSFPADRADTEAFF. DNA for the CDR3: TGTGCCAGCAGCTTTCCCGCCGACAGGGCGGACACTGAAGCTTTCTTT. The full variable domain, with the rest looked up from reference TRBV5-5 and TRBJ1-1, is DAGVTQSPTHLIKTRGQQVTLRCSPISGHKSVSWYQQVLGQGPQFIFQYYEKEERGRGNFPDRFSARQFPNYSSELNVNALLLGDSALYLCASSFPADRADTEAFFGQGTRLTVV.